Described below is a single TCR beta chain sequence and its context. These data belong to a study of blood T cell repertoires in COVID-19. Study-level background: Samples of COVID-19 (acute and convalescent) were obtained from the United States, Italy and Spain.

V was trimmed by 4 bases and J by 2 bases, leaving 10 bases between them. This CDR3 spans 14 amino acids. CDR1 SGDLS and CDR2 YYNGEE come from the germline V gene. Methods used by the authors: Scientists estimated how many nucleated cells there were by amplifying reference gene primers. The table came from immunoSEQ multiplex PCR; TCRdb's copy has only in-frame clones and leaves some out. V, J and clone size are taken as reported in that table, and D and trimming were inferred from the DNA itself. The table has 110,000 or so clones, approximately 76% seen once. The chain recombines TRBV9 with TRBJ1-3; TRBD1 might be the D (5 bases). This TCR was sampled from a woman between 65 and 79 years old with acute or convalescent COVID-19. Sequenced input: peripheral blood. Written as DNA, the CDR3 is TGTGCCAGCAGCTCTACAGGTCCTGGAAACACCATATATTTT. It specifies CASSSTGPGNTIYF.